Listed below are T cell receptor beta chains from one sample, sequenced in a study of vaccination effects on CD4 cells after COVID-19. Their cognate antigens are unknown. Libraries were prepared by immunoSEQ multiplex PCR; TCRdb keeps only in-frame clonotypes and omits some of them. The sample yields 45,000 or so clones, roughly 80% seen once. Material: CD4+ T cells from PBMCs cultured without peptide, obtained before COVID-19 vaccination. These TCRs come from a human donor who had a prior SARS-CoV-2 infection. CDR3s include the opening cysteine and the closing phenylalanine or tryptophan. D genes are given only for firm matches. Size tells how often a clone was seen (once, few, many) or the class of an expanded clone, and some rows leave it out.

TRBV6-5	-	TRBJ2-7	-	CASSYWGGEQYF
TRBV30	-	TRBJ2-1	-	CAWSVGSNEQFF
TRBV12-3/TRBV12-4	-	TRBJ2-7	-	CASSLGRGLRQYF
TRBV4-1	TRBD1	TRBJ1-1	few	CASSPWWGQQNTEAFF
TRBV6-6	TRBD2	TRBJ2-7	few	CASKTSGRDTYEQYF
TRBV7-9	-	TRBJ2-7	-	CASSPGRSLSYEQYF
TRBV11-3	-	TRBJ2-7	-	CASSQNSNAYEQYF
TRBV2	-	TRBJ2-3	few	CASTVPLTDTQYF
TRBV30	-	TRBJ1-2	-	CAWSVSQNYGYTF
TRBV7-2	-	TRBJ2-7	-	CASSLVSQTYEQYF
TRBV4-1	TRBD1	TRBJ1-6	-	CASSQGQGDNSPLHF
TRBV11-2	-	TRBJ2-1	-	CASSVSGSLYNEQFF
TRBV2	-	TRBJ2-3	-	CASRFDTDTQYF
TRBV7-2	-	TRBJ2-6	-	CASSLQLSGANVLTF
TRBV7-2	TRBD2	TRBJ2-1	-	CASSPRPGLAGGLEFF
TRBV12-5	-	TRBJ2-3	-	CASGLWDTQYF
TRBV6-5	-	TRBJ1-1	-	CASSYVGGRAEAFF
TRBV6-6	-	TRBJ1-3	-	CASRAVLNTIYF
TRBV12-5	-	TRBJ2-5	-	CASATAGALETQYF
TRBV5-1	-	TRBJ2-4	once	CASSLWTIQEPTKNIQYF
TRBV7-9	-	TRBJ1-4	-	CASSLDLNEKLFF
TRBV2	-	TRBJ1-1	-	CASSERGGTEAFF
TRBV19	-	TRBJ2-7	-	CASSVGLPYEQYF
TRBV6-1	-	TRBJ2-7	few	CASSDWNREKVHEQYF